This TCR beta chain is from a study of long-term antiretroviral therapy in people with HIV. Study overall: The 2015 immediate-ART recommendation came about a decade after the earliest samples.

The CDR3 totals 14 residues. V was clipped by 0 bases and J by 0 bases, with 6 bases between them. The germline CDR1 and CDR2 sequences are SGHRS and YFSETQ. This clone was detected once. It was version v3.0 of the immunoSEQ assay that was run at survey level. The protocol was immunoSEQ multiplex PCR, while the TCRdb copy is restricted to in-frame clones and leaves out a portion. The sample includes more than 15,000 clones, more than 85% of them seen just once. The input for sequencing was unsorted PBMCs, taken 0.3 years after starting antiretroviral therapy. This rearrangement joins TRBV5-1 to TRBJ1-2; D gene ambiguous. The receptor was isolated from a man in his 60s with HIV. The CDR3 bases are TGCGCCAGCAGCTTGGCGACGACTAACTATGGCTACACCTTC. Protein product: CASSLATTNYGYTF. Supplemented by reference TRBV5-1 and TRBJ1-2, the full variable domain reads KAGVTQTPRYLIKTRGQQVTLSCSPISGHRSVSWYQQTPGQGLQFLFEYFSETQRNKGNFPGRFSGRQFSNSRSEMNVSTLELGDSALYLCASSLATTNYGYTFGSGTRLTVV.